The TCR beta chain under discussion was sequenced for a study of CD8 T cells in ankylosing spondylitis. This clonotype was counted at least ten times. As yet, its antigen is unknown. In TCRdb, the 5' RACE reads were re-called with MiXCR into one record per CDR3 protein. This table holds about 200,000 distinct CDR3 sequences, roughly 6.6% found once. Study-wide findings and caveats: Researchers reportedly found disease-linked clones significantly enriched in matched ankylosing spondylitis synovial fluid. Under 10 highly homologous variants formed a TCR beta motif that appeared characteristic of ankylosing spondylitis blood.

Trimming took off 4 bases at V and 7 bases at J, with 29 bases between the two ends. In germline, CDR1 is DFQATT, CDR2 SNEGSKA (reference sequence). This CDR3 is built from 17 residues. Material: blood, either unsorted or a sorted T cell fraction (not recorded which). This clonotype was sampled from a male donor with ankylosing spondylitis. This chain links TRBV20-1 with TRBJ2-7; D possibly corresponds to TRBD1 (6 bases). Here the CDR3 DNA reads TGCAGTGCTATAGACCTACCACCTAAACCGGGACATAAGGAGCAGTACTTC. This codes for CSAIDLPPKPGHKEQYF.